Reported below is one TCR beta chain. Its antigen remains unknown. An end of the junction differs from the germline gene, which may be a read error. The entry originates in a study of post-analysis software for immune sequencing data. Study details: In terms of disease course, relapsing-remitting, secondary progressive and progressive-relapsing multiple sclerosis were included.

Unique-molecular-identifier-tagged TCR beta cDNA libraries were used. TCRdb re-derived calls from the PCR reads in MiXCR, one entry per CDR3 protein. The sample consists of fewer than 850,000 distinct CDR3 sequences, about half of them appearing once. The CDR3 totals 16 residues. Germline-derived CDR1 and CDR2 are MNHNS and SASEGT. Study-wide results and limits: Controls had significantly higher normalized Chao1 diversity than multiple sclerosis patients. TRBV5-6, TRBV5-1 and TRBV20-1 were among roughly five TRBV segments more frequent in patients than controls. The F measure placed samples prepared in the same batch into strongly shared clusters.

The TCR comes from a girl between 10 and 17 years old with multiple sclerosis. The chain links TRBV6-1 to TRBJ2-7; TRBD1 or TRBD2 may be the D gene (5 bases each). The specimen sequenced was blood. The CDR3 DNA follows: TGTGCCGGCAGTGATCCCGGGACCCCGGTCGGGTACGAGCAGTACTTC. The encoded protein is CAGSDPGTPVGYEQYF.